The present T cell receptor beta chain was sequenced within a study of shared clonotypes between healthy human individuals. TCRdb keeps only in-frame clones here, not all; method: immunoSEQ multiplex PCR. The data hold about 2.4 million clones, with 85% to 95% observed a single time. This clone was counted once. The germline V gene has CDR1 SNHLY and CDR2 FYNNEI. There are 15 residues in the CDR3. The germline V and J ends were trimmed by 6 bases and 0 bases, with 9 bases remaining between them. The J gene is TRBJ2-6, the V gene TRBV2, with D perhaps TRBD1 (5 bases). Sample: naive CD4+ T cells sorted from blood. Stated subset: CD45RA+ positively selected. This clonotype was sampled from a young man in good health. The CDR3, as DNA: TGTGCCAGCAGCTTTGACAGCTCTGGGGCCAACGTCCTGACTTTC. Its translation is CASSFDSSGANVLTF.